The clone carrying this T cell receptor beta chain has a handful of counts. The antigen remains undetermined. Because this beta chain is a stray read in a library intended to capture alpha chains, its abundance should not be given much weight. The data originate from a study of spatial heterogeneity in lung cancer. Study in general: Unique TCR and UMI combinations averaged more than ten appearances each in raw reads.

Trimming stripped 4 bases from V and 0 bases from J, with 16 bases between. Germline lookup yields CDR1 LGHDT and CDR2 YNNKEL (reference sequence). The CDR3 has 17 amino acids. Every cDNA TCR molecule received its own unique molecular identifier. TCRdb re-derived calls from the 5' RACE reads in MiXCR, one entry per CDR3 protein. The data show roughly 9,800 distinct CDR3 sequences, about 54% seen once. Study-level results: Tumoral mutation counts were tracked by counts of expanded intratumoral alpha and beta TCRs.

The time point: sample taken at primary tumor resection. Sequencing was performed on lung tumor tissue, taken at surgery. The sequence was obtained from a female donor with early-stage non-small cell lung cancer. This chain links TRBV3-1 with TRBJ2-1, with TRBD1 as a possible D gene (6 bases). The CDR3 DNA follows: TGTGCCAGCAGCCTTGGACAGACTCCGAGCTCCTACAATGAGCAGTTCTTC. This sequence encodes CASSLGQTPSSYNEQFF.